Presented here are 32 T cell receptor beta chains from one specimen sequenced in a study of T cell changes during pregnancy in multiple sclerosis. Using immunoSEQ multiplex PCR, the repertoire was profiled, and TCRdb retains in-frame clones only, with some absent. The sample lists about 44,000 clones, around nine tenths occurring once. The sequencing used CD8+ T cells from peripheral blood mononuclear cells, collected after pregnancy. All receptors derive from a female donor in good health, enrolled as a control in a pregnancy study.

The J gene is TRBJ1-3, the V gene TRBV7-6; maybe TRBD1 (6 bases). Germline V lookup: CDR1 SGHVS, CDR2 FNYEAQ. The CDR3 consists of 17 residues. V dropped 4 bases and J dropped 0 bases, with 16 bases sitting between them. CDR3 region: CASSSKTGQLSGNTIYF. The CDR3 DNA reads TGTGCCAGCAGCTCGAAGACGGGACAACTCTCTGGAAACACCATATATTTT.

The chain combines TRBV7-2 with TRBJ2-7; 9 bases match TRBD1. The CDR3 loop spans 15 amino acids. The germline CDR1 and CDR2 sequences are SGHTA and FQGNSA. V dropped 5 bases and J dropped 6; count of bases not matched to a gene: 11. CDR3 nucleotides: TGTGCCAGCAGCGACGATGGGACAGGGTTATCCGAGCAGTACTTC. Protein product: CASSDDGTGLSEQYF.

This clone was seen just once. V and J are TRBV5-1 and TRBJ2-7, with D maybe TRBD1 (6 bases). V was cut by 4 bases and J by 6 bases, with 20 bases left in between. The CDR3 spans 15 residues. The germline V gene has CDR1 SGHRS and CDR2 YFSETQ. CDR3 sequence: CASSAPGHRVGEQYF. The CDR3, as DNA: TGCGCCAGCAGCGCTCCGGGACACCGGGTAGGCGAGCAGTACTTC.

The rearrangement uses TRBV4-3 and TRBJ2-6; TRBD1 matches 7 bases. Germline values: CDR1 LGHNA, CDR2 YSLEER. The length of the CDR3 is 16 residues. Unmatched junction bases numbered 1, after V lost 0 bases and J lost 2 bases. For the CDR3, the DNA is TGCGCCAGCAGCCAAGACAGGGGGACTGGGGCCAACGTCCTGACTTTC. Protein: CASSQDRGTGANVLTF.

The J gene is TRBJ2-5, the V gene TRBV5-6; the D is unclear. With 1 base removed from V and 3 bases from J, the gap between germline ends came to 7 bases. Germline loops: CDR1 SGHDT, CDR2 YYEEEE. The CDR3 covers 13 residues. CDR3 amino acids: CASSLIAEETQYF. The DNA for the CDR3 is TGTGCCAGCAGCTTGATTGCAGAAGAGACCCAGTACTTC.

The V and J genes are TRBV7-3 and TRBJ2-3, with 12 positions matching TRBD2. The ends lost 1 base at V and 6 bases at J; junction bases unmatched: 11. CDR1 is SGHTA and CDR2 is FQGTGA in the germline V gene. The CDR3 extends over 18 amino acids. This CDR3 reads CASSLRLAGAGFEDTQYF. CDR3 nucleotide sequence: TGTGCCAGCAGCTTAAGACTAGCGGGGGCCGGCTTTGAGGATACGCAGTATTTT.

The chain links TRBV7-6 to TRBJ1-4, with TRBD1 matching 7 bases. The CDR3 covers 14 residues. Per germline, CDR1 SGHVS and CDR2 FNYEAQ. Trimming cost V 5 bases and J 4 bases; bases outside gene matches: 4. CDR3 loop: CASSEGAYNEKLFF. The CDR3 DNA follows: TGTGCCAGCAGCGAGGGGGCCTATAATGAAAAACTGTTTTTT.

The V gene is TRBV4-1, the J gene TRBJ1-2; D is unresolved. There are 13 residues in the CDR3. V lost 2 bases to trimming and J lost 4 bases, with 8 bases between them. The germline V gene encodes CDR1 MGHRA and CDR2 YSYEKL. This CDR3 reads CASSQLDFYGYTF. CDR3 bases: TGCGCCAGCAGCCAACTTGACTTCTATGGCTACACCTTC.

The V call is TRBV5-6, the J call TRBJ1-1, with 7 bases that match TRBD1. The V segment lost 5 bases and the J segment 2 bases; nucleotides outside the gene matches: 6. This CDR3 contains 14 residues. CDR1 and CDR2 (germline): SGHDT, YYEEEE. The CDR3 DNA is TGTGCCAGCAGACCGACAGGGACCAACACTGAAGCTTTCTTT. Translating gives CASRPTGTNTEAFF.

In this sample, this clone turned up a few times. The V call is TRBV4-3, the J call TRBJ2-7; 7 bases are a match to TRBD1. The CDR3 is 13 residues long. Trimming cost V 4 bases and J 4 bases; bases outside gene matches: 4. Looked up from germline, CDR1 is LGHNA and CDR2 is YSLEER. The CDR3 nucleotides are TGCGCCAGCAGCCCGGGACAGACTTACGAGCAGTACTTC. Amino acids: CASSPGQTYEQYF.

This chain uses TRBV30 with TRBJ2-2; D may be TRBD1 or TRBD2 (10 bases each). Germline V gives CDR1 GTSNPN, CDR2 SVGIG (reference sequence). V lost 2 bases and J lost 0, with 37 bases in between. CDR3 length: 24 amino acids. The CDR3: CAWSLHGQGGVLAGRPANTGELFF. The CDR3 DNA reads as TGTGCCTGGAGTCTCCACGGACAGGGGGGGGTACTAGCGGGGCGTCCCGCGAACACCGGGGAGCTGTTTTTT.

The chain recombines TRBV4-3 with TRBJ1-3; 7 bases are a match to TRBD1. The germline V gene has CDR1 LGHNA and CDR2 YSLEER. CDR3 length equals 16 residues. V shed 4 bases and J 0 bases; nucleotides not matched to a gene: 6. The CDR3, as DNA: TGCGCCAGCAGCCCCGATTGGGACAGCTCTGGAAACACCATATATTTT. Translation: CASSPDWDSSGNTIYF.

The rearrangement joins TRBV7-9 to TRBJ1-3; no definite D call. CDR1 and CDR2 (germline): SEHNR, FQNEAQ (reference sequence). Trimming stripped 3 bases from V and 2 bases from J, with 11 bases between. This CDR3 has 15 amino acids. The CDR3 loop reads CASSFERETGNTIYF. For the CDR3, the DNA is TGTGCCAGCAGCTTTGAGAGGGAAACTGGAAACACCATATATTTT.

DNA of the CDR3: TGTGCCAGCAGCCCTGGGACAGGCCCTAATAGCTACACCTTC. This translates into CASSPGTGPNSYTF. The chain combines TRBV7-3 with TRBJ1-2; TRBD1 matches 8 bases. Germline V CDR1 and CDR2: SGHTA, FQGTGA. Unmatched junction bases numbered 11, after V lost 5 bases and J lost 9 bases. This CDR3 contains 14 residues.

The rearrangement links TRBV27 to TRBJ1-2; D gene ambiguous. CDR1 and CDR2 from the germline V gene are MNHEY and SMNVEV (reference sequence). V was cut by 5 bases and J by 0 bases, with 13 bases left in between. The CDR3 has 15 residues. In DNA, the CDR3 is TGTGCCAGCAGTACGGGGATCGGCGCTAACTATGGCTACACCTTC. This codes for CASSTGIGANYGYTF.

This clone was seen only a few times. The rearrangement links TRBV19 to TRBJ1-2; 7 bases map to TRBD1. With V trimmed by 5 bases and J by 4 bases, 10 bases remained unmatched. This CDR3 has 15 residues. The germline V gene encodes CDR1 LNHDA and CDR2 SQIVND (reference sequence). CDR3 in DNA: TGTGCCAGTAGTTCAGTAACCGGGACAGTCTATGGCTACACCTTC. Translated: CASSSVTGTVYGYTF.

In nucleotides, the CDR3 is TGCGCCAGCAGCCAAACCCAGGGGGCAAGAGAAAAACTGTTTTTT. It is translated as CASSQTQGAREKLFF. J is TRBJ1-4 and V is TRBV4-3; 8 nucleotides agree with TRBD1. CDR1 is LGHNA and CDR2 is YSLEER in the germline V gene. The CDR3 spans 15 residues. V was clipped by 2 bases and J by 8 bases; unmatched bases: 7.

V is TRBV7-9 and J is TRBJ2-5; D remains unclear. CDR1 and CDR2 from the germline V gene are SEHNR and FQNEAQ (reference sequence). This CDR3 is built from 12 residues. Deletions cut 1 base from V and 5 bases from J, with 5 bases between. This chain's CDR3 is CASSLEEETQYF. In DNA form, the CDR3 reads TGTGCCAGCAGCTTAGAGGAGGAGACCCAGTACTTC.

J is TRBJ1-2 and V is TRBV5-5; D may be TRBD1 (5 bases). The CDR3 is 13 residues long. Trimming removed 1 base at V and 4 bases at J, with 8 bases between. Germline assignment: CDR1 SGHKS and CDR2 YYEKEE (reference sequence). CDR3 sequence (DNA): TGTGCCAGCAGCTTGCCCGACAGCTATGGCTACACCTTC. It specifies CASSLPDSYGYTF. Combining the CDR3 with reference TRBV5-5 and TRBJ1-2 gives the whole variable domain DAGVTQSPTHLIKTRGQQVTLRCSPISGHKSVSWYQQVLGQGPQFIFQYYEKEERGRGNFPDRFSARQFPNYSSELNVNALLLGDSALYLCASSLPDSYGYTFGSGTRLTVV.

The rearrangement uses TRBV4-3 and TRBJ1-4; D remains unclear. Germline assignment: CDR1 LGHNA and CDR2 YSLEER. The V gene lost 0 bases and the J gene lost 1 base, with 6 bases spanning the gap. The CDR3 spans 15 residues. The CDR3 region has the DNA TGCGCCAGCAGCCAAGATCGGGAAACTAATGAAAAACTGTTTTTT. Protein sequence: CASSQDRETNEKLFF.

The V and J genes are TRBV7-9 and TRBJ1-2, with D possibly being TRBD1 (6 bases). The V end lost 1 base, the J end lost 7 bases, and 16 bases lay between the germline ends. The length of the CDR3 is 15 residues. Per germline, CDR1 SEHNR and CDR2 FQNEAQ (reference sequence). The CDR3 loop is CASSLGGGADGGYTF. The CDR3 coding sequence is TGTGCCAGCAGCTTAGGCGGGGGGGCGGACGGTGGCTACACCTTC.

The count of this clone is one. This sequence joins TRBV7-9 and TRBJ2-6, with a weak D call TRBD1 (5 bases). Germline-derived CDR1 and CDR2 are SEHNR and FQNEAQ (reference sequence). V was pared by 4 bases and J by 0 bases, with 13 bases between. The CDR3 has 17 amino acids. The CDR3 region has the DNA TGTGCCAGCAGCTCGACGACAGAAACCTCTGGGGCCAACGTCCTGACTTTC. Its protein product is CASSSTTETSGANVLTF.

V gene TRBV7-6 combines with J gene TRBJ2-3; 8 bases map to TRBD2. In germline, CDR1 is SGHVS, CDR2 FNYEAQ. CDR3 size: 15 residues. V was pared by 3 bases and J by 6 bases, with 8 bases of the junction left unmatched. The CDR3 loop reads CASSFTGGASDTQYF. Here the CDR3 DNA reads TGTGCCAGCAGCTTTACCGGGGGGGCCTCGGATACGCAGTATTTT.

By its share, this clone is medium-sized. The rearrangement joins TRBV11-2 to TRBJ1-4; 7 positions agree with TRBD1. Germline loops: CDR1 SGHAT, CDR2 FQNNGV. The CDR3 sequence is 16 residues long. The ends lost 1 base at V and 1 base at J; junction bases unmatched: 3. The CDR3 DNA reads as TGTGCCAGCAGCTTAGCTCAGGGGGGAACTAATGAAAAACTGTTTTTT. Amino acids: CASSLAQGGTNEKLFF. The variable domain in full, completed from reference TRBV11-2 and TRBJ1-4, reads EAGVAQSPRYKIIEKRQSVAFWCNPISGHATLYWYQQILGQGPKLLIQFQNNGVVDDSQLPKDRFSAERLKGVDSTLKIQPAKLEDSAVYLCASSLAQGGTNEKLFFGSGTQLSVL.

This clone has only one observation. This chain connects TRBV9 to TRBJ2-2; D is unresolved. Per germline, CDR1 SGDLS and CDR2 YYNGEE. V was trimmed by 6 bases and J by 1 base, leaving 7 bases between them. The CDR3 has 13 amino acids. In DNA, the CDR3 is TGTGCCAGCACCCCAGGGAACACCGGGGAGCTGTTTTTT. Translated, it gives CASTPGNTGELFF.

This clone was counted once. The V and J genes are TRBV25-1 and TRBJ1-2; D gene ambiguous. The CDR3 is made up of 12 amino acids. Trimming stripped 8 bases from V and 5 bases from J, with 12 bases between. Germline loops: CDR1 MGHDK, CDR2 SYGVNS. CDR3 amino acids: CASSAGNYGYTF. Written as DNA, the CDR3 is TGTGCCAGCTCAGCGGGTAATTATGGCTACACCTTC.

V and J are TRBV5-8 and TRBJ2-1; D may be TRBD2 (7 bases). This CDR3 has 16 amino acids. CDR1 and CDR2 from the germline V gene are SGHTS and YDEGEE. Deletions cut 2 bases from V and 2 bases from J, with 14 bases between. The CDR3 DNA reads TGTGCCAGCAGCTTTGACGGGGGGCAGCCCTACAATGAGCAGTTCTTC. Its translation is CASSFDGGQPYNEQFF.

V and J are TRBV7-3 and TRBJ1-2, with TRBD1 identical over 9 bases. The V gene's germline CDR1 is SGHTA and CDR2 FQGTGA. J gave up 8 bases and V 5 bases, and 12 bases lay outside the gene matches. The CDR3 sequence is 15 residues long. DNA for the CDR3: TGTGCCAGCAGCATTACAGGGGGCGATTCGGGGGGCTACACCTTC. This sequence encodes CASSITGGDSGGYTF.

The rearrangement joins TRBV4-3 to TRBJ2-2; D is unclear. The CDR3 loop spans 13 amino acids. V dropped 0 bases and J dropped 6 bases, with 5 bases sitting between them. CDR1 is LGHNA and CDR2 is YSLEER in the germline V gene. CDR3 bases: TGCGCCAGCAGCCAAGATGGAGCCGGGGAGCTGTTTTTT. This codes for CASSQDGAGELFF.

The CDR3: CAWTLDRAGYTEAFF. CDR3 DNA: TGTGCCTGGACCCTCGATAGGGCGGGTTACACTGAAGCTTTCTTT. The chain uses TRBV30 and TRBJ1-1; D remains unclear. This CDR3 comprises 15 residues. Between the trimmed V and J ends, which lost 4 bases and 3 bases, there was a span of 18 bases. Per germline, CDR1 GTSNPN and CDR2 SVGIG (reference sequence).

The genes are TRBV25-1 and TRBJ2-4; the match to TRBD2 covers 7 bases. The germline V gene encodes CDR1 MGHDK and CDR2 SYGVNS. With V trimmed by 4 bases and J by 9 bases, 3 bases remained unmatched. The CDR3 runs to 12 residues. The CDR3 region is CASSGQRGIQYF. Written as DNA, the CDR3 is TGTGCCAGCAGTGGGCAGCGGGGCATTCAGTACTTC.

V is TRBV6-5 and J is TRBJ1-1; 8 nucleotides agree with TRBD1. V lost 6 bases to trimming and J lost 7 bases; unmatched junction nucleotides: 4. The germline V gene encodes CDR1 MNHEY and CDR2 SVGAGI. The CDR3 extends over 12 amino acids. The DNA of the CDR3 is TGTGCCAGCAGCCACGGACAGGGTGAAGCTTTCTTT. Its protein is CASSHGQGEAFF.